A selection of T cell receptor beta chains follows, all from one sample in a study of CD8 T cells in ankylosing spondylitis. TCRdb processed the 5' RACE reads anew with MiXCR; each CDR3 protein has one entry. Of about 130,000 distinct CDR3 sequences listed, over 7% are singletons. The sample taken for sequencing was blood, either unsorted or a sorted T cell fraction (not recorded which). These receptors were obtained from a male donor with ankylosing spondylitis or in good health (not recorded which). The CDR3 runs from the conserved cysteine through the conserved F or W. A D gene is named only where the DNA matches it firmly. Size values are once, few and many counts, or a class for expanded clones, and some rows have none.

cdr3_length	v_call	j_call	clone_size	d_call	cdr3_aa	cdr3_nt
15	TRBV20-1	TRBJ2-1	.	TRBD2	CSASPGTSSYNDQFF	TGCAGTGCTAGCCCCGGGACTAGCAGTTACAATGACCAGTTCTTC
16	TRBV7-2	TRBJ2-7	many	.	CASSSNSGGPTYEQYF	TGTGCCAGCAGCTCAAACTCCGGGGGTCCTACCTACGAGCAGTACTTC
12	TRBV29-1	TRBJ1-1	many	.	CSTTSGNTEAFF	TGCAGCACCACGTCGGGGAACACTGAAGCTTTCTTT
13	TRBV7-2	TRBJ2-4	.	TRBD2	CASSPWGGDIQYF	TGTGCCAGCAGCCCATGGGGGGGGGACATTCAGTACTTC
14	TRBV7-8	TRBJ2-3	many	.	CASSLGWSTDTQYF	TGTGCCAGCAGCTTAGGGTGGAGCACAGATACGCAGTATTTT
14	TRBV14	TRBJ2-7	many	TRBD2	CASRTSSGRREQYF	TGTGCCAGCAGGACAAGTAGCGGGAGGCGGGAGCAGTACTTC
14	TRBV18	TRBJ1-3	.	.	CASSGQNSGNTIYF	TGTGCCAGCTCAGGACAGAACTCTGGAAACACCATATATTTT
16	TRBV7-2	TRBJ2-4	many	TRBD1	CASSLQGVGGKNIQYF	TGTGCCAGCAGCCTGCAGGGGGTAGGGGGCAAAAACATTCAGTACTTC
12	TRBV29-1	TRBJ1-2	few	TRBD1	CSVGTGAGGYTF	TGCAGCGTTGGGACAGGCGCGGGGGGCTACACCTTC
15	TRBV20-1	TRBJ2-5	.	.	CSARDGVRGRETQYF	TGCAGTGCTAGAGATGGGGTTCGGGGGCGAGAGACCCAGTACTTC
14	TRBV7-2	TRBJ2-3	many	.	CASSLGGGQNTQYF	TGTGCCAGCAGCTTAGGGGGGGGGCAAAATACGCAGTATTTT
11	TRBV28	TRBJ2-3	.	.	CASRLIDTQYF	TGTGCCAGCAGGCTTATAGATACGCAGTATTTT
13	TRBV20-1	TRBJ2-7	.	TRBD2	CSAREAGDYEQYF	TGCAGTGCTAGAGAAGCGGGGGACTACGAGCAGTACTTC
14	TRBV12-3/TRBV12-4	TRBJ1-2	many	.	CASRPLRDSYGYTF	TGTGCCAGCAGACCTCTCCGGGACTCCTATGGCTACACCTTC
16	TRBV20-1	TRBJ2-4	.	TRBD2	CSAPISGGEAKNIQYF	TGCAGTGCTCCCATTAGCGGGGGGGAGGCCAAAAACATTCAGTACTTC
15	TRBV28	TRBJ2-7	few	TRBD2	CASSQSAGGPYEQYF	TGTGCCAGCAGTCAATCAGCGGGAGGCCCCTACGAGCAGTACTTC
12	TRBV28	TRBJ2-7	few	.	CASSPQIGEQYF	TGTGCCAGCAGTCCCCAGATTGGGGAGCAGTACTTC
16	TRBV19	TRBJ2-3	many	TRBD2	CASSIKGQREEDTQYF	TGTGCCAGTAGTATAAAGGGCCAGCGGGAGGAAGATACGCAGTATTTT
14	TRBV3-1	TRBJ2-7	many	.	CASSQDTYSYEQYF	TGTGCCAGCAGCCAAGATACGTATTCCTACGAGCAGTACTTC
16	TRBV24-1	TRBJ2-6	few	.	CATSDTTVPGANVLTF	TGTGCCACCAGTGATACGACGGTCCCGGGGGCCAACGTCCTGACTTTC
12	TRBV7-2	TRBJ2-7	few	.	CASSLIAYEQYF	TGTGCCAGCAGCTTAATAGCCTACGAGCAGTACTTC
10	TRBV30	TRBJ2-1	many	.	CALGDWEQFF	TGTGCCCTCGGGGATTGGGAGCAGTTCTTC
15	TRBV6-2/TRBV6-3	TRBJ2-7	few	.	CASTTLGPSSYEQYF	TGTGCCAGCACCACCTTGGGACCCAGCTCCTACGAGCAGTACTTC
13	TRBV20-1	TRBJ2-1	.	TRBD2	CSARTSAYNEQFF	TGCAGTGCTCGGACTAGCGCCTACAATGAGCAGTTCTTC
12	TRBV28	TRBJ2-7	.	.	CAARGGSYEQYF	TGTGCCGCGAGGGGGGGATCCTACGAGCAGTACTTC
14	TRBV6-1	TRBJ2-5	many	TRBD2	CASTRTSGQETQYF	TGTGCCAGCACCAGGACTAGCGGTCAAGAGACCCAGTACTTC
16	TRBV7-3	TRBJ2-3	few	TRBD2	CASSLRAGTNTDTQYF	TGTGCCAGCAGCTTAAGAGCGGGAACAAACACAGATACGCAGTATTTT
15	TRBV5-1	TRBJ2-7	many	.	CASSVSGDISYEQYF	TGCGCCAGCAGCGTGTCGGGGGATATCTCCTACGAGCAGTACTTC
13	TRBV7-2	TRBJ2-7	.	TRBD2	CASSSTSPYEQYF	TGTGCCAGCAGCTCGACTAGCCCCTACGAGCAGTACTTC
15	TRBV7-9	TRBJ2-5	.	TRBD2	CASSLLAGLQETQYF	TGTGCCAGCAGCTTACTAGCGGGCCTACAAGAGACCCAGTACTTC
12	TRBV29-1	TRBJ2-2	few	.	CSGLGITGELFF	TGCAGCGGACTCGGAATCACCGGGGAGCTGTTTTTT
13	TRBV20-1	TRBJ2-7	.	.	CSATGRLPYEQYF	TGCAGTGCTACGGGCCGCCTACCCTACGAGCAGTACTTC
14	TRBV2	TRBJ2-1	.	TRBD2	CASSDPSGHNEQFF	TGTGCCAGCAGTGATCCTAGCGGACACAATGAGCAGTTCTTC
15	TRBV20-1	TRBJ2-1	many	.	CSAPLRVGVMNEQFF	TGCAGTGCCCCCCTCCGGGTGGGAGTGATGAATGAGCAGTTCTTC
15	TRBV20-1	TRBJ1-4	.	TRBD1	CSAIIHRDRGEKLFF	TGCAGTGCTATTATCCACCGGGACAGGGGTGAAAAACTGTTTTTT
14	TRBV5-1	TRBJ1-5	many	.	CASSLGELNQPQHF	TGCGCCAGCAGCTTAGGCGAACTGAATCAGCCCCAGCATTTT
15	TRBV19	TRBJ2-6	.	TRBD1	CASSMGQPGANVLTF	TGTGCCAGTAGTATGGGACAGCCTGGGGCCAACGTCCTGACTTTC
12	TRBV20-1	TRBJ2-5	many	.	CSARGSGETQYF	TGCAGTGCTAGGGGATCAGGGGAGACCCAGTACTTC
12	TRBV29-1	TRBJ1-2	many	.	CSVDLAPYGYTF	TGCAGCGTTGACCTCGCCCCTTATGGCTACACCTTC
16	TRBV5-1	TRBJ2-5	few	.	CASSTGIHLGQETQYF	TGCGCCAGCAGCACCGGGATCCACCTAGGTCAAGAGACCCAGTACTTC
14	TRBV5-1	TRBJ2-7	.	.	CASSLVAGVHEQYF	TGCGCCAGCAGCTTGGTGGCAGGGGTCCACGAGCAGTACTTC
15	TRBV7-3	TRBJ2-1	many	.	CASSLFEGRLNEQFF	TGTGCCAGCAGCTTATTTGAAGGGAGATTGAATGAGCAGTTCTTC
15	TRBV10-3	TRBJ2-3	.	.	CAISEPGGGTDTQYF	TGTGCCATCAGTGAGCCCGGTGGCGGGACTGATACGCAGTATTTT
13	TRBV6-2/TRBV6-3	TRBJ1-1	.	.	CASSWRGDSEAFF	TGTGCCAGCAGTTGGCGGGGTGACTCTGAAGCTTTCTTT
15	TRBV9	TRBJ2-5	many	TRBD2	CASSVGLAAQETQYF	TGTGCCAGCAGCGTAGGACTAGCGGCCCAAGAGACCCAGTACTTC
14	TRBV6-5	TRBJ2-1	once	TRBD2	CASVLAGAYNEQFF	TGTGCCAGCGTACTAGCGGGAGCTTACAATGAGCAGTTCTTC
15	TRBV6-1	TRBJ1-3	many	.	CASSPRQDRGNTIYF	TGTGCCAGCAGTCCACGACAGGATAGAGGAAACACCATATATTTT
15	TRBV28	TRBJ2-7	.	.	CASTSHTGSLYEQYF	TGTGCCAGCACGTCCCATACAGGATCCCTTTACGAGCAGTACTTC
12	TRBV12-3/TRBV12-4	TRBJ2-4	many	.	CASSKKVGIQYF	TGTGCCAGCAGCAAAAAAGTCGGCATTCAGTACTTC
15	TRBV9	TRBJ2-1	few	.	CASSVRDISYNEQFF	TGTGCCAGCAGCGTCCGGGACATCTCCTACAATGAGCAGTTCTTC
15	TRBV7-2	TRBJ2-7	.	.	CASSLGPGASYEQYF	TGTGCCAGCAGCTTAGGCCCAGGGGCTTCCTACGAGCAGTACTTC
13	TRBV19	TRBJ2-5	.	TRBD1	CASSPGQGETQYF	TGTGCCAGTAGCCCGGGACAGGGGGAGACCCAGTACTTC
12	TRBV6-6	TRBJ2-7	.	TRBD2	CASTTPGGEQYF	TGTGCCAGCACTACGCCGGGGGGCGAGCAGTACTTC
15	TRBV2	TRBJ2-2	many	.	CASSGEGSNTGELFF	TGTGCCAGCAGTGGAGAAGGATCGAACACCGGGGAGCTGTTTTTT
14	TRBV6-1	TRBJ2-7	many	TRBD2	CASRNSGSSYEQYF	TGTGCCAGCAGGAATAGCGGGAGCTCCTACGAGCAGTACTTC